This T cell receptor delta chain came from a study of γδ T cells in repeated Plasmodium falciparum infection. Study-wide background: Donors had four controlled P. falciparum NF54 infections over roughly 640 days. Malian gammadelta TCRs were studied during no-transmission periods and across acute malaria episodes.

Vgamma9/Vdelta2+ and Vdelta2-negative gammadelta T cells were flow-sorted from PBMC for bulk sequencing. This CDR3 is built from 20 residues. Germline V lookup: CDR1 TVYSNPD, CDR2 GDNSRS (reference sequence). There are many counts of this clone. This DNA's translation differs at residue 19 from TCRdb's protein, which comes from a much larger clone; a read error is likely, and the protein shown is translated from the DNA. TRG and TRD sequences were obtained from every sorted gammadelta sample. TCRdb reprocessed the multiplex PCR reads through CATT. The sample shows tens of thousands of delta-chain clones, around 1.5% of them seen only once.

The TCR was taken from a pool of human donors (malaria-infected and uninfected, not separated). Material for sequencing was gamma-delta T cells from blood. This chain links TRDV3 with TRDJ1, with D possibly matching TRDD2 (9 bases). The CDR3 sequence is CAFKRPSYLSGGLSSDKLTF. The CDR3 region has the DNA TGTGCCTTTAAGAGGCCTTCCTACCTATCTGGGGGACTTTCGAGCGATAAACTCACCTTT.